These 12 T cell receptor beta chains share one sample of origin, sequenced in a study of regulatory T cells in long-lasting Graves disease. To make TCR beta libraries, researchers used iRepertoire HTBI primers and Arm-PCR of CDR3 regions. MiXCR was run by TCRdb on the multiplex PCR reads, yielding one entry per CDR3 protein. The sample has about 620,000 distinct CDR3 sequences, around 17% seen once. Regarding time point: newly diagnosed GD, antithyroid drugs for less than 3 months. PBMC RNA was the source of the TCR library. This same sample was also part of a study on T cells in Graves' hyperthyroidism and ophthalmopathy.

Sequencing was performed on peripheral blood mononuclear cells (PBMCs), taken at new diagnosis, from a patient treated with antithyroid drugs. Receptors originate from a woman under 40 with Graves disease.

This clonotype appeared many times. V is TRBV28 and J is TRBJ2-3, with D possibly being TRBD2 (5 bases). The CDR3 is made up of 15 amino acids. Looked up from germline, CDR1 is MDHEN and CDR2 is SYDVKM. Trimming removed 5 bases from V and 4 bases from J, with 16 bases in between. The DNA for the CDR3 is TGTGCCAGCAGTCGTGCCTCTCGGGGATCAGATACGCAGTATTTT. Translating gives CASSRASRGSDTQYF.

This chain connects TRBV19 to TRBJ1-4; TRBD1 agrees at 8 bases. The CDR3 runs 22 residues. J lost 14 bases, V lost 9 bases, and 41 bases had no gene match. The germline gives CDR1 LNHDA, CDR2 SQIVND (reference sequence). The DNA for the CDR3 is TGTGCCAGGGCGAAACGGAACGGTCACCCATCCAGGGGGCGGAGTAAGGAGTTAAGTCTGTTTTTT. Translated, it gives CARAKRNGHPSRGRSKELSLFF.

This clonotype was detected a few times. The V gene is TRBV7-3, the J gene TRBJ2-1, with 8 bases identical to TRBD2. The CDR3 is 17 residues long. V dropped 6 bases and J dropped 0; count of bases not matched to a gene: 10. CDR1 SGHTA and CDR2 FQGTGA come from the germline V gene. CDR3 sequence (DNA): TGTGCCAGCAGTCAACGCGCCGGGACTAGCTCCTACAATGAGCAGTTCTTC. Protein: CASSQRAGTSSYNEQFF.

This clonotype occurred many times. The gene calls are TRBV14 and TRBJ2-7; no reliable D call. Trimming took off 0 bases at V and 3 bases at J, with 9 bases between the two ends. The length of the CDR3 is 14 residues. The germline CDR1 and CDR2 sequences are SGHDN and FVKESK. In DNA, the CDR3 is TGTGCCAGCAGCCAAGACAGCGTAGTCTACGAGCAGTACTTC. This gives the protein CASSQDSVVYEQYF.

CDR3 coding DNA: TGCAGTGCCGGTGAACAGCTCAATTCACCCCTCCACTTT. Translated: CSAGEQLNSPLHF. This chain uses TRBV20-1 with TRBJ1-6; D gene unclear. Germline assignment: CDR1 DFQATT and CDR2 SNEGSKA (reference sequence). V was cut by 6 bases and J by 7 bases, with 13 bases left in between. This CDR3 contains 13 residues.

The genes are TRBV11-2 and TRBJ1-4; no clear D. The V end was cut by 1 base, the J end by 0 bases, with 9 bases between. CDR1 and CDR2 from the germline V gene are SGHAT and FQNNGV. This CDR3 spans 16 amino acids. CDR3 bases: TGTGCCAGCAGCTTAGGTCAGACTGCAACTAATGAAAAACTGTTTTTT. Protein product: CASSLGQTATNEKLFF.

This clonotype was seen a handful of times. The V call is TRBV6-1, the J call TRBJ1-6; TRBD1 matches 9 bases. Losses at the gene ends were 5 bases for V and 5 bases for J; bases not matched to a gene: 4. Germline values: CDR1 MNHNS, CDR2 SASEGT. The CDR3 is made up of 15 amino acids. The CDR3, as DNA: TGTGCCAGCAGTCTCCGGGACAGGGATAATTCACCCCTCCACTTT. Translated, it gives CASSLRDRDNSPLHF.

This clonotype has a handful of counts. The rearrangement joins TRBV19 to TRBJ2-4, with a tentative D call TRBD2 (6 bases). V gave up 1 base and J gave up 11 bases, with 15 bases separating them. CDR1 LNHDA and CDR2 SQIVND come from the germline V gene (reference sequence). The CDR3 sequence is 14 residues long. CDR3 in amino acids: CASSIGGGRDLQYF. The CDR3, as DNA: TGTGCCAGTAGTATAGGGGGAGGTAGGGATCTTCAGTACTTC.

This clonotype was seen a single time. A much more abundant neighbour one base away suggests this may be a read error. The chain joins TRBV20-1 to TRBJ2-5, with D possibly matching TRBD1 (5 bases). From germline, CDR1 is DFQATT and CDR2 SNEGSKA (reference sequence). The CDR3 consists of 15 residues. Trimming removed 0 bases at V and 2 bases at J, with 13 bases between. Written as DNA, the CDR3 is TGCAGTGCTAGAGACGGCAGGGCACCTCAAGAGACCCAGTACTTC. Translated, it gives CSARDGRAPQETQYF.

This clonotype was observed a single time. This may come from a read error, since a much larger clone is one base off. The gene calls are TRBV2 and TRBJ2-1; perhaps TRBD1 as D (6 bases). The V gene's germline CDR1 is SNHLY and CDR2 FYNNEI. The CDR3 spans 13 residues. The CDR3 loop is CASSMNWDNKQFF. DNA for the CDR3: TGTGCCAGCAGCATGAATTGGGACAATAAGCAGTTCTTC.

The genes are TRBV3-1 and TRBJ2-7; D is perhaps TRBD2 (6 bases). This CDR3 is 13 amino acids long. The V gene's germline CDR1 is LGHDT and CDR2 YNNKEL (reference sequence). Trimming took 6 bases from V and 7 from J, leaving 16 bases between them. CDR3 in amino acids: CASSRDSRWEQYF. CDR3 sequence (DNA): TGTGCCAGCAGTCGGGACTCCCGATGGGAGCAGTACTTC.

Only a few counts were recorded for this clonotype. The V and J genes are TRBV9 and TRBJ2-5; TRBD2 matches at 14 bases. CDR1 is SGDLS and CDR2 is YYNGEE in the germline V gene. With V trimmed by 3 bases and J by 5 bases, 6 bases remained unmatched. This CDR3 contains 16 residues. The CDR3 spells CASSEPGLAGVETQYF. In DNA, the CDR3 is TGTGCCAGCAGCGAGCCGGGACTAGCGGGAGTGGAGACCCAGTACTTC.